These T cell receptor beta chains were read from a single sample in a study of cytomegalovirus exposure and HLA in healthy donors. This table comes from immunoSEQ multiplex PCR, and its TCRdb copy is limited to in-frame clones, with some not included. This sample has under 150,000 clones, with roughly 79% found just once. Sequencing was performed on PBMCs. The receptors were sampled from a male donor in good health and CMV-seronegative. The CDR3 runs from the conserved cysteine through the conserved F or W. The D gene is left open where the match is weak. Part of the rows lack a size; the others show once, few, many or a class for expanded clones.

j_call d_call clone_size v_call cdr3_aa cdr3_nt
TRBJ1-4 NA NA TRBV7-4 CASSFGSEKLFF TGTGCCAGCAGCTTCGGGAGTGAAAAACTGTTTTTT
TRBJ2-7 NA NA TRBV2 CASTLTGGEQYF TGTGCCAGCACTTTGACAGGAGGCGAGCAGTACTTC
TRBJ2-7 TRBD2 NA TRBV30 CAWRGTSGRANLHEQYF TGTGCCTGGAGGGGGACTAGCGGGAGGGCCAACCTTCACGAGCAGTACTTC
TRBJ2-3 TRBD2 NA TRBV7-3 CASSLTPTAGTGGPRDTQYF TGTGCCAGCAGCTTAACGCCTACAGCAGGGACGGGAGGGCCTCGAGATACGCAGTATTTT
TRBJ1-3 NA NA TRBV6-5 CASSSGRGLGNTIYF TGTGCCAGCAGTAGCGGGAGGGGACTTGGAAACACCATATATTTT
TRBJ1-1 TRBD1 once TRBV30 CAWSTDRPNTEAFF TGTGCCTGGAGTACGGACAGGCCAAACACTGAAGCTTTCTTT
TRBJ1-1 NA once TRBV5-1 CASSLLPTSNTEAFF TGCGCCAGCAGCTTGCTACCCACCTCGAACACTGAAGCTTTCTTT
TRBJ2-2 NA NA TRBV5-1 CASSLDLRLFF TGCGCCAGCAGCTTGGATCTGCGGCTGTTTTTT
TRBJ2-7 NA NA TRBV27 CASSLAKTGTTYEQYF TGTGCCAGCAGTTTAGCCAAGACAGGTACCACCTACGAGCAGTACTTC
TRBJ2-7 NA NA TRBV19 CASSITGGVTYEQYF TGTGCCAGTAGTATCACAGGAGGGGTGACCTACGAGCAGTACTTC
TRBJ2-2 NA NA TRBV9 CASSAEAGGFTGELFF TGTGCCAGCAGCGCCGAGGCTGGGGGCTTTACCGGGGAGCTGTTTTTT
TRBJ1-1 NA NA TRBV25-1 CASSELAGGAFF TGTGCCAGCAGTGAATTGGCGGGTGGCGCTTTCTTT
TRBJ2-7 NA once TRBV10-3 CAISSTARGFNEQYF TGTGCCATCAGCTCCACCGCCAGGGGATTCAACGAGCAGTACTTC
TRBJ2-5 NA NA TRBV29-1 CSVEDPRRSQETQYF TGCAGCGTTGAAGACCCTAGACGAAGCCAAGAGACCCAGTACTTC
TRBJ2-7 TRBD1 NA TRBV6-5 CASSRQGSSYEQYF TGTGCCAGCAGCCGACAGGGAAGCTCCTACGAGCAGTACTTC
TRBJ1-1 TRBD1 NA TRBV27 CASSQGTGGTEAFF TGTGCCAGCAGCCAGGGGACAGGGGGCACTGAAGCTTTCTTT
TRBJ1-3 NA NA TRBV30 CAWGGSSGNTIYF TGTGCCTGGGGGGGCTCCTCTGGAAACACCATATATTTT
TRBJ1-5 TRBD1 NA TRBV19 CASIGQGQGNQPQHF TGTGCCAGTATAGGACAGGGACAGGGCAATCAGCCCCAGCATTTT
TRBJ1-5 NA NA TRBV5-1 CASSPTAGQHF TGCGCCAGCAGCCCGACAGCCGGCCAGCATTTT
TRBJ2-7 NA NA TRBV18 CASSPKGNSYEQYF TGTGCCAGCTCACCCAAGGGGAATTCCTACGAGCAGTACTTC
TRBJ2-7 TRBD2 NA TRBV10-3 CATSGAGERPYEQYF TGTGCCACCAGCGGAGCGGGAGAGCGCCCCTACGAGCAGTACTTC
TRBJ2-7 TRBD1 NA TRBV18 CASSTSGQAGRQYF TGTGCCAGCTCAACTTCTGGACAGGCCGGACGGCAGTACTTC
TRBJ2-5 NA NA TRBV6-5 CASSQGVAETQYF TGTGCCAGCAGCCAAGGGGTGGCGGAGACCCAGTACTTC
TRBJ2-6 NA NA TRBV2 CASNVDRPSSGANVLTF TGTGCCAGCAATGTAGACAGACCAAGCTCTGGGGCCAACGTCCTGACTTTC
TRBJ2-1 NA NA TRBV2 CASITEALNEQFF TGTGCCAGCATAACGGAGGCCCTCAATGAGCAGTTCTTC
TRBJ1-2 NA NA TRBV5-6 CASSLEWTELNYGYTF TGTGCCAGCAGCTTGGAGTGGACAGAACTTAACTATGGCTACACCTTC
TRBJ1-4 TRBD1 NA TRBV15 CATSPGQPNEKLFF TGTGCCACCAGCCCGGGACAGCCTAATGAAAAACTGTTTTTT
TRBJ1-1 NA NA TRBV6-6 CASSYVGDRAFF TGTGCCAGCAGTTACGTGGGAGATAGGGCTTTCTTT
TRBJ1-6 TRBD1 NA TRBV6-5 CASSYGQGGTGSPLHF TGTGCCAGCAGTTACGGGCAGGGGGGTACAGGTTCACCCCTCCACTTT
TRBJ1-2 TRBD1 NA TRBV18 CASSPLRDRGTYGYTF TGTGCCAGCTCACCTCTCCGGGACAGGGGGACCTATGGCTACACCTTC
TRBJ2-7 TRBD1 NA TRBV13 CASSTQTRGTGIFPYEQYF TGTGCCAGCAGCACCCAAACCCGGGGGACAGGGATATTTCCCTACGAGCAGTACTTC
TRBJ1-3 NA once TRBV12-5 CASGPHPTQSGNTIYF TGTGCTAGTGGTCCACACCCGACACAATCTGGAAACACCATATATTTT
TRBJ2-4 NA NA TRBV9 CASSADGREAKNIQYF TGTGCCAGCAGCGCAGATGGCAGGGAAGCCAAAAACATTCAGTACTTC
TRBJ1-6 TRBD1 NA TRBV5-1 CASSHDRGGGSYNSPLHF TGCGCCAGCAGCCACGACAGGGGGGGAGGATCCTATAATTCACCCCTCCACTTT
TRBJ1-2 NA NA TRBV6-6 CASSYSSANYGYTF TGTGCCAGCAGTTACTCGTCCGCTAACTATGGCTACACCTTC
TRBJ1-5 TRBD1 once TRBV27 CASSSPRTGESNQPQHF TGTGCCAGCAGTTCCCCAAGGACAGGGGAGAGCAATCAGCCCCAGCATTTT
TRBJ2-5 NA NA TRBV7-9 CASRSRYQETQYF TGTGCCAGCAGATCTCGGTACCAAGAGACCCAGTACTTC
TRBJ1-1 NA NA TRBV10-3 CAISESERRGGEAFF TGTGCCATCAGTGAGTCTGAAAGGAGGGGTGGAGAAGCTTTCTTT
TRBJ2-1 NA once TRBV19 CASTITGYNEQFF TGTGCCAGTACCATAACAGGCTACAATGAGCAGTTCTTC